The 20 T cell receptor beta chains presented below share a single source sample, sequenced in a study of blood T cell repertoires in COVID-19. Only in-frame clones appear in the TCRdb table, and some are missing; sequencing was by immunoSEQ multiplex PCR. The sample lists approximately 75,000 clones, roughly 88% occurring once. The sample was peripheral blood. All receptors derive from a woman aged 45-60 years with acute or convalescent COVID-19.

The CDR3 bases are TGTGCCAGCAGCTATCAACCTCCAGGGGCTACCTACGAGCAGTACTTC. Translated, it gives CASSYQPPGATYEQYF. The chain recombines TRBV14 with TRBJ2-7; weak D call: TRBD1 (6 bases). CDR1 and CDR2 (germline): SGHDN, FVKESK. CDR3 length: 16 residues. V was clipped by 5 bases and J by 2 bases, with 19 bases between them.

V gene TRBV19 combines with J gene TRBJ1-5; 7 bases align to TRBD1. The germline CDR1 and CDR2 sequences are LNHDA and SQIVND (reference sequence). This CDR3 has 16 amino acids. Losses at the gene ends were 6 bases for V and 0 bases for J; bases not matched to a gene: 8. CDR3 residues: CASRPQQGNSNQPQHF. CDR3 in DNA: TGTGCCAGTAGACCACAACAGGGGAATAGCAATCAGCCCCAGCATTTT.

The chain has TRBV11-2 and TRBJ2-4, with 12 bases lining up with TRBD2. Germline lookup yields CDR1 SGHAT and CDR2 FQNNGV. The CDR3 has 15 amino acids. The junction had 4 bases not matched to a gene; V was cut back by 5 bases and J by 5 bases. The CDR3 protein is CASSPTSGGQNIQYF. In DNA form, the CDR3 reads TGTGCCAGCAGCCCGACTAGCGGGGGCCAAAACATTCAGTACTTC.

This clone showed up many times. The chain uses TRBV4-1 and TRBJ2-7, with D possibly matching TRBD1 (7 bases). This CDR3 comprises 18 residues. V shed 1 base and J shed 1 base, with 20 bases lying between them. Germline CDR1 and CDR2: MGHRA and YSYEKL. Here the CDR3 DNA reads TGCGCCAGCAGCCAAGGACTAGGGGGCGGGACTCGATCCTACGAGCAGTACTTC. It yields the protein CASSQGLGGGTRSYEQYF.

The rearrangement joins TRBV6-4 to TRBJ1-1; D unresolved. The CDR3 has 13 residues. The V gene lost 4 bases and the J gene lost 6 bases, with 12 bases spanning the gap. CDR1 is MRHNA, CDR2 SNTAGT, per germline. CDR3 coding DNA: TGTGCCAGCAGTGCGGGGTTCGGGTCTGAAGCTTTCTTT. This gives the protein CASSAGFGSEAFF.

The chain combines TRBV7-6 with TRBJ2-7; 8 positions agree with TRBD1. Germline V gives CDR1 SGHVS, CDR2 FNYEAQ. V lost 5 bases and J lost 7; bases outside the gene matches: 10. The CDR3 extends over 14 amino acids. CDR3 coding DNA: TGTGCCAGCAGCAGCAGACAGGGGTTGAGGGAGCAGTACTTC. It translates to CASSSRQGLREQYF.

This chain links TRBV19 with TRBJ1-5; D is perhaps TRBD1 (6 bases). Germline loops: CDR1 LNHDA, CDR2 SQIVND (reference sequence). There are 16 residues in the CDR3. V was shortened by 4 bases and J by 4 bases, with 17 bases between the two germline ends. CDR3: CASSRGGAGGNQPQHF. The CDR3 coding sequence is TGTGCCAGTAGTAGGGGGGGGGCCGGAGGTAATCAGCCCCAGCATTTT.

This chain joins TRBV18 and TRBJ2-1; D ambiguous. Deletions cut 2 bases from V and 3 bases from J, with 17 bases between. Per the germline V gene, CDR1 is KGHSH and CDR2 is LQKENI. The CDR3 is 17 residues long. The CDR3, as DNA: TGTGCCAGCTCACCAACCCCGAAGCACCTCTTCTACAATGAGCAGTTCTTC. Encoded protein: CASSPTPKHLFYNEQFF.

J is TRBJ1-2 and V is TRBV4-1; TRBD1 agrees at 7 bases. The germline V gene has CDR1 MGHRA and CDR2 YSYEKL. V lost 3 bases to trimming and J lost 5 bases; unmatched junction nucleotides: 9. The CDR3 is 15 residues long. The CDR3 spells CASSQRQGGGYGYTF. CDR3 nucleotide sequence: TGCGCCAGCAGCCAGAGACAGGGTGGGGGTTATGGCTACACCTTC.

The chain recombines TRBV11-2 with TRBJ1-1; D is ambiguous. V lost 0 bases, J lost 3 bases, and 5 bases lay in between. Germline values: CDR1 SGHAT, CDR2 FQNNGV. The CDR3 sequence is 13 residues long. Here the CDR3 reads CASSLDQYTEAFF. The DNA of the CDR3 is TGTGCCAGCAGCTTAGACCAGTACACTGAAGCTTTCTTT.

This clone has just one count. The chain is built from TRBV21-1 and TRBJ2-2; the table's TRBD1 call for D was not verified on the DNA. TRBV21-1 counts as a pseudogene. The CDR3 has 16 amino acids. The CDR3 spells CASSKRGKLGTGELFF. Here the CDR3 DNA reads TGTGCCAGCAGCAAGAGGGGGAAACTAGGCACCGGGGAGCTGTTTTTT.

This clone appeared once. V is TRBV28 and J is TRBJ1-5; 9 bases fit TRBD1. The ends lost 4 bases at V and 2 bases at J; junction bases unmatched: 6. The CDR3 has 16 amino acids. Germline CDR1 reads MDHEN; CDR2 reads SYDVKM. CDR3: CASSSLTGGGNQPQHF. In nucleotides, the CDR3 is TGTGCCAGCAGTTCCCTGACAGGGGGGGGCAATCAGCCCCAGCATTTT. Combining the CDR3 with reference TRBV28 and TRBJ1-5 gives the whole variable domain DVKVTQSSRYLVKRTGEKVFLECVQDMDHENMFWYRQDPGLGLRLIYFSYDVKMKEKGDIPEGYSVSREKKERFSLILESASTNQTSMYLCASSSLTGGGNQPQHFGDGTRLSIL.

The rearrangement links TRBV30 to TRBJ1-3, with a weak D call TRBD1 (6 bases). The germline V gene encodes CDR1 GTSNPN and CDR2 SVGIG (reference sequence). CDR3 length: 16 residues. V gave up 8 bases and J gave up 0 bases, with 20 bases separating them. The CDR3 here is CAGARAGAASGNTIYF. The CDR3 region has the DNA TGTGCCGGTGCTCGGGCAGGGGCGGCCTCTGGAAACACCATATATTTT.

The chain joins TRBV18 to TRBJ2-1, with TRBD1 as a possible D gene (5 bases). CDR1 KGHSH and CDR2 LQKENI come from the germline V gene. V was shortened by 2 bases and J by 8 bases, with 22 bases between the two germline ends. CDR3 length: 17 amino acids. The CDR3 region has the DNA TGTGCCAGCTCACCATTACCACAGCTAGGGGTAAGCGATGAGCAGTTCTTC. Encoded protein: CASSPLPQLGVSDEQFF.

V usage is TRBV7-2 and J usage is TRBJ2-1; 8 nucleotides match TRBD2. Trimming at V came to 5 bases and at J to 3 bases, leaving 6 bases not matched to a gene. The CDR3 runs to 15 residues. Germline V gene data show CDR1 as SGHTA and CDR2 as FQGNSA. The CDR3, as DNA: TGTGCCAGCAGCCGGGCGGGGACTAGCTACAATGAGCAGTTCTTC. Translating it yields CASSRAGTSYNEQFF.

The chain recombines TRBV6-5 with TRBJ2-7, with D tentatively TRBD1 (6 bases). Germline lookup yields CDR1 MNHEY and CDR2 SVGAGI. This CDR3 comprises 14 residues. The V end lost 6 bases, the J end lost 3 bases, and 15 bases lay between the germline ends. The CDR3: CASSEDRRYYEQYF. DNA for the CDR3: TGTGCCAGCAGCGAGGACAGACGTTACTACGAGCAGTACTTC.

The chain employs TRBV15 and TRBJ1-2, with D possibly being TRBD1 (5 bases). Germline V lookup: CDR1 LNHNV, CDR2 YYDKDF (reference sequence). CDR3 length: 14 residues. The germline V and J ends were trimmed by 3 bases and 3 bases, with 11 bases remaining between them. The CDR3 sequence is CATSSSGLYYGYTF. As DNA, the CDR3 is TGTGCCACCAGCAGCTCGGGACTTTACTATGGCTACACCTTC.

This clone was picked up one time. The genes are TRBV4-3 and TRBJ1-6; weak D call: TRBD1 (5 bases). The V end lost 0 bases, the J end lost 6 bases, and 9 bases lay between the germline ends. The CDR3 totals 15 residues. Germline values: CDR1 LGHNA, CDR2 YSLEER. CDR3 sequence: CASSQEGTSNSPLHF. DNA of the CDR3: TGCGCCAGCAGCCAAGAAGGGACTTCTAATTCACCCCTCCACTTT.

This clone appeared a few times. This rearrangement joins TRBV10-3 to TRBJ1-1; the match to TRBD1 covers 9 bases. Germline V CDR1 and CDR2: ENHRY, SYGVKD. Trimming removed 2 bases from V and 6 bases from J; junction bases left unmatched: 7. The CDR3 length is 15 residues. The CDR3 DNA sequence: TGTGCCATCAGTGAGGGACAGGGGTTCTCTCCTGAAGCTTTCTTT. It yields the protein CAISEGQGFSPEAFF.

V usage is TRBV5-1 and J usage is TRBJ2-7; a weak D match, TRBD2 (5 bases). CDR3 length equals 15 residues. Trimming removed 4 bases from V and 2 bases from J, with 16 bases in between. The V gene's germline CDR1 is SGHRS and CDR2 YFSETQ. The CDR3 coding sequence is TGCGCCAGCAGCCCCCGGACCTCCGGGGCCTACGAGCAGTACTTC. This gives the protein CASSPRTSGAYEQYF.